A single sample is the source of the 30 T cell receptor beta chains below, sequenced in a study of breast tumors, draining lymph nodes, adjacent tissues. Samples came from axillary lymph nodes draining the breast cancer. One entry per CDR3 protein, called by TCRdb with MiXCR from the multiplex PCR reads. This sample has about 270,000 distinct CDR3 sequences, with over 30% found just once. The sequenced sample was axillary lymph node tissue. These receptor sequences come from a female donor with breast cancer. Some clones in this sample may be carry-over from other donors' samples.

A note on this clonotype: Since no conserved phenylalanine or tryptophan closes the CDR3, a read error is the likely cause. The V and J genes are TRBV2 and TRBJ1-5; perhaps TRBD1 as D (6 bases). The CDR3 totals 12 residues. The germline V gene has CDR1 SNHLY and CDR2 FYNNEI. V lost 5 bases to trimming and J lost 6 bases, with 8 bases between them. The CDR3 DNA follows: TGTGCCAGCAGTTCACAGGGTCAGCCCCAGCATCTG. Its protein is CASSSQGQPQHL.

The chain is built from TRBV14 and TRBJ1-1, with 8 bases lining up with TRBD1. The J segment lost 3 bases and the V segment lost 5 bases, leaving 5 bases of the junction unmatched. This CDR3 is built from 14 residues. Germline lookup yields CDR1 SGHDN and CDR2 FVKESK. The CDR3 DNA reads TGTGCCAGCAGCGGAAGACAGGGGTACACTGAAGCTTTCTTT. This encodes CASSGRQGYTEAFF.

The chain employs TRBV5-4 and TRBJ2-1, with 9 bases fitting TRBD2. The CDR3 extends over 17 amino acids. Losses at the gene ends were 1 base for V and 0 bases for J; bases not matched to a gene: 5. Per germline, CDR1 SGHNT and CDR2 YYREEE (reference sequence). DNA for the CDR3: TGTGCCAGCAGCTTGAGGAGCGGGAGGAACTCCTACAATGAGCAGTTCTTC. Residues: CASSLRSGRNSYNEQFF.

This chain uses TRBV28 with TRBJ2-2; maybe TRBD1 (5 bases). The ends were cut back, 8 bases at V and 2 bases at J, with 18 bases in the middle. This CDR3 contains 16 residues. Per germline, CDR1 MDHEN and CDR2 SYDVKM. This chain's CDR3 is CASGQGVGGNTGELFF. CDR3 in DNA: TGTGCCAGCGGCCAGGGTGTTGGCGGAAACACCGGGGAGCTGTTTTTT.

V is TRBV29-1 and J is TRBJ1-3; no firm D call. The CDR3 contains 13 residues. Germline V gene lookup returns CDR1 SQVTM and CDR2 ANQGSEA. CDR3 sequence reads: CTEMGSLGNTIYF. CDR3 DNA: TGCACCGAAATGGGGAGTTTAGGAAACACCATATATTTT.

A few counts support this clonotype. Relative to the germline gene, one junction end is altered; a read error may explain this. CDR3 amino acids: CASRLAGRGGATDTQYF. The DNA of the CDR3 is TGTGCCAGCAGGTTAGCGGGGCGGGGAGGGGCCACAGATACGCAGTATTTT. This chain joins TRBV12-3 or TRBV12-4 and TRBJ2-3, with 8 bases lining up with TRBD2. The CDR3 runs to 17 residues.

This sequence joins TRBV15 and TRBJ2-1; 9 nucleotides agree with TRBD2. The CDR3 covers 18 residues. The ends lost 0 bases at V and 8 bases at J; junction bases unmatched: 14. Germline lookup yields CDR1 LNHNV and CDR2 YYDKDF (reference sequence). CDR3 sequence (DNA): TGTGCCACCAGCAGAGATGGAGGCGGGAGGGCCGGTAGCGATGAGCAGTTCTTC. It codes for CATSRDGGGRAGSDEQFF.

This clonotype was recorded at least ten times. The J gene is TRBJ2-7, the V gene TRBV6-5; TRBD2 might be the D (6 bases). V was shortened by 2 bases and J by 3 bases, with 17 bases between the two germline ends. This CDR3 is 16 amino acids long. Looked up from germline, CDR1 is MNHEY and CDR2 is SVGAGI. The CDR3 region has the DNA TGTGCCAGCAGTTACGGGGGACTCGCTCGGGGCTACGAGCAGTACTTC. It codes for CASSYGGLARGYEQYF.

This sequence joins TRBV2 and TRBJ2-3, with a possible D match to TRBD2 (5 bases). V dropped 4 bases and J dropped 5 bases, with 16 bases sitting between them. The CDR3 is made up of 15 amino acids. Germline assignment: CDR1 SNHLY and CDR2 FYNNEI. The CDR3 DNA reads as TGTGCCAGCAGTGTGGTGGGAGAAGTGGTAGATACGCAGTATTTT. This translates into CASSVVGEVVDTQYF.

This clonotype was seen many times. The chain links TRBV4-1 to TRBJ2-7, with 8 bases matching TRBD2. CDR1 and CDR2 (germline): MGHRA, YSYEKL. V was clipped by 2 bases and J by 7 bases; unmatched bases: 7. This CDR3 has 14 residues. The CDR3 spells CASSQPGGAGEQYF. The CDR3 region has the DNA TGCGCCAGCAGCCAACCGGGAGGGGCGGGAGAGCAGTACTTC.

At least ten counts were recorded for this clonotype. V gene TRBV5-4 combines with J gene TRBJ1-2; 8 bases fit TRBD1. After removal of 1 base from V and 6 bases from J, the junction contained 5 bases not matched to a gene. CDR1 and CDR2 (germline): SGHNT, YYREEE (reference sequence). The CDR3 consists of 14 residues. The CDR3 nucleotides read TGTGCCAGCAGCTTGTTCGGACAGGGCCATGGCTACACCTTC. Protein sequence: CASSLFGQGHGYTF.

This clonotype was counted at least ten times. This chain connects TRBV9 to TRBJ2-5, with 13 bases aligning to TRBD2. The CDR3 loop spans 19 amino acids. After removal of 4 bases from V and 3 bases from J, the junction contained 15 bases not matched to a gene. Germline CDR1 SGDLS, CDR2 YYNGEE. DNA of the CDR3: TGTGCCAGCAGCCCCAGACCCATCGGGACTAGCGGGACCGAAGAGACCCAGTACTTC. Its protein is CASSPRPIGTSGTEETQYF.

This clonotype appeared many times. This sequence joins TRBV10-1 and TRBJ2-2; possible D gene TRBD1, 5 bases. CDR1 is WNHNN, CDR2 SYGVQD, per germline (reference sequence). This CDR3 has 15 residues. Trimming pared 4 bases from V and 6 bases from J, leaving 15 bases between. CDR3 sequence reads: CASSAKQDAPGELFF. Here the CDR3 DNA reads TGCGCCAGCAGTGCAAAACAGGATGCTCCCGGGGAGCTGTTTTTT.

At least ten counts were recorded for this clonotype. V usage is TRBV2 and J usage is TRBJ2-1, with 12 bases matching TRBD2. With V trimmed by 3 bases and J by 5 bases, 5 bases remained unmatched. This CDR3 spans 16 amino acids. The germline V gene has CDR1 SNHLY and CDR2 FYNNEI. The CDR3 here is CASSEFPSGRDNEQFF. In DNA form, the CDR3 reads TGTGCCAGCAGTGAGTTCCCTAGCGGGAGGGACAATGAGCAGTTCTTC.

The gene calls are TRBV6-5 and TRBJ2-3; D perhaps matches TRBD2 (5 bases). The CDR3 has 15 residues. Germline V gene data show CDR1 as MNHEY and CDR2 as SVGAGI. V dropped 5 bases and J dropped 3 bases, with 15 bases sitting between them. CDR3 region: CASSHAGIRTDTQYF. The CDR3 DNA is TGTGCCAGCAGTCACGCCGGGATTCGGACAGATACGCAGTATTTT.

This clonotype was seen repeatedly, ten times or more. The DNA of the CDR3 is TGTGCCAGCAGCTTAGACAGCGACTCCTACGAGCAGTACTTC. Protein product: CASSLDSDSYEQYF. The chain uses TRBV7-2 and TRBJ2-7; no reliable D call. Per germline, CDR1 SGHTA and CDR2 FQGNSA. CDR3 length: 14 amino acids. The V and J ends lost 1 base and 0 bases respectively, with 7 bases between them. The full variable domain, its missing parts supplied by reference TRBV7-2 and TRBJ2-7, is GAGVSQSPSNKVTEKGKDVELRCDPISGHTALYWYRQSLGQGLEFLIYFQGNSAPDKSGLPSDRFSAERTGGSVSTLTIQRTQQEDSAVYLCASSLDSDSYEQYFGPGTRLTVT.

In its sample, this clonotype was seen a few times. The genes are TRBV7-9 and TRBJ2-4; possible D gene TRBD2, 5 bases. V dropped 4 bases and J dropped 9 bases, with 13 bases sitting between them. The CDR3 runs to 13 residues. Germline lookup yields CDR1 SEHNR and CDR2 FQNEAQ (reference sequence). The CDR3 protein is CASSSLSGFIQYF. The CDR3 region has the DNA TGTGCCAGCAGCTCCCTCTCGGGGTTCATTCAGTACTTC.

This clonotype has ten or more counts. The chain is built from TRBV4-1 and TRBJ2-7, with D possibly being TRBD1 (5 bases). Germline V gene lookup returns CDR1 MGHRA and CDR2 YSYEKL. The germline V and J ends were trimmed by 0 bases and 5 bases, with 8 bases remaining between them. This CDR3 has 13 amino acids. The CDR3 loop reads CASSQDQGDEQYF. The CDR3 coding sequence is TGCGCCAGCAGCCAAGATCAAGGGGACGAGCAGTACTTC.

A few counts support this clonotype. V usage is TRBV6-5 and J usage is TRBJ2-3; 11 bases fit TRBD2. Germline V gene lookup returns CDR1 MNHEY and CDR2 SVGAGI. This CDR3 has 16 residues. V gave up 6 bases and J gave up 7 bases; unmatched junction bases: 12. This chain's CDR3 is CASSRDSGRVSYTQYF. CDR3 coding DNA: TGTGCCAGCAGCCGTGATAGCGGGAGGGTTTCATATACGCAGTATTTT.

This clonotype has ten or more counts. The CDR3 spells CASSIGQGLSTDTQYF. In DNA form, the CDR3 reads TGTGCCAGCAGCATCGGACAGGGTTTAAGCACAGATACGCAGTATTTT. The V gene is TRBV9, the J gene TRBJ2-3, with TRBD1 matching 8 bases. The CDR3 is 16 amino acids. The junction had 7 bases not matched to a gene; V was cut back by 4 bases and J by 0 bases. Germline V gene data show CDR1 as SGDLS and CDR2 as YYNGEE.

The rearrangement links TRBV12-3 or TRBV12-4 to TRBJ1-5, with D uncertain. V was clipped by 1 base and J by 4 bases, with 11 bases between them. This CDR3 region has 15 residues. CDR3 residues: CASSLGVGKNQPQHF. CDR3 sequence (DNA): TGTGCCAGCAGTTTAGGGGTGGGGAAAAATCAGCCCCAGCATTTT.

A note on this clonotype: A much larger clone differs by one base, so this may be a read error. CDR3 nucleotides: TGTGCCAACAGTTTATTATTGAGCGGGAGTACCGGGGAGCTGTTTTTT. This codes for CANSLLLSGSTGELFF. This chain connects TRBV12-3 or TRBV12-4 to TRBJ2-2; TRBD2 matches at 8 bases. This CDR3 spans 16 amino acids.

The gene calls are TRBV2 and TRBJ2-3; 12 bases are shared with TRBD2. This CDR3 is 17 amino acids long. Germline CDR1 SNHLY, CDR2 FYNNEI. The V and J ends lost 7 bases and 4 bases, in that order; junction bases with no gene match: 12. This CDR3 is CASMRLAGGTSSDTQYF. The DNA of the CDR3 is TGTGCCAGCATGCGCCTAGCGGGAGGGACTAGCTCAGATACGCAGTATTTT.

A note on this clonotype: This may be a read error: a much more frequent sequence differs by one nucleotide. The V gene is TRBV6-2 or TRBV6-3, the J gene TRBJ1-2; unclear D gene. This CDR3 region has 11 residues. The V gene lost 8 bases and the J gene lost 3 bases, with 7 bases spanning the gap. In germline, CDR1 is MNHEY, CDR2 SVGEGT. Here the CDR3 DNA reads TGTGCCAGCGACGGGCACTATGGCTACACCTTC. Translation gives CASDGHYGYTF.

The chain uses TRBV28 and TRBJ1-4; D remains ambiguous. Germline loops: CDR1 MDHEN, CDR2 SYDVKM. Trimming stripped 4 bases from V and 12 bases from J, with 12 bases between. This CDR3 is built from 12 residues. The CDR3 region is CASSYKGLELFF. In DNA form, the CDR3 reads TGTGCCAGCAGTTATAAGGGTCTAGAACTGTTTTTT.

This clonotype was seen repeatedly, ten times or more. The CDR3, as DNA: TGTGCCAGCACCGTAGCGGGAGGGCCTTCCTACGAGCAGTACTTC. It encodes CASTVAGGPSYEQYF. V gene TRBV11-2 combines with J gene TRBJ2-7; 11 bases line up with TRBD2. The junction had 6 bases not matched to a gene; V was cut back by 7 bases and J by 1 base. The germline V gene encodes CDR1 SGHAT and CDR2 FQNNGV. The CDR3 runs 15 residues.

This clonotype was recorded many times. The junction departs from germline at one end; a sequencing error may be responsible. The chain employs TRBV7-7 and TRBJ2-2, with 8 bases fitting TRBD1. The CDR3 loop spans 14 amino acids. CDR1 and CDR2 (germline): SSHAT, FNYEAQ (reference sequence). CDR3 DNA sequence: TGTGCTAGCAGCTTGGACAGGGACACCGGGGAGCTGTTTTTT. It codes for CASSLDRDTGELFF.

Remarks on this clonotype: A clone one base away is much larger, so this may be a read error. No conserved phenylalanine or tryptophan ends this CDR3, so it is likely a read error. V gene TRBV12-3 or TRBV12-4 combines with J gene TRBJ1-5; possible D gene TRBD1, 6 bases. Trimming shortened V by 5 bases and J by 0 bases, and 14 bases separated the two germline ends. CDR3 length equals 16 residues. CDR3 residues: CASSPDTGFSNQPQHI. In DNA form, the CDR3 reads TGTGCCAGCAGTCCCGATACAGGGTTTAGCAATCAGCCCCAGCATATT.

J is TRBJ2-5 and V is TRBV10-3, with 7 bases matching TRBD2. Germline V gene data show CDR1 as ENHRY and CDR2 as SYGVKD. The J segment lost 7 bases and the V segment lost 4 bases, leaving 15 bases of the junction unmatched. CDR3 size: 16 residues. Written as DNA, the CDR3 is TGTGCCATCAGTGGAAGGAGCGGGGTCGGGGTAGGGACCCAGTACTTC. Translation: CAISGRSGVGVGTQYF.

The rearrangement uses TRBV30 and TRBJ2-1; 8 bases align to TRBD2. CDR1 is GTSNPN and CDR2 is SVGIG in the germline V gene (reference sequence). There are 14 residues in the CDR3. V lost 7 bases to trimming and J lost 5 bases; unmatched junction nucleotides: 10. CDR3 amino acids: CASSSGEGHNEQFF. The CDR3 DNA reads TGTGCCTCAAGTAGCGGGGAAGGTCACAATGAGCAGTTCTTC.